The clone carrying this T cell receptor (beta chain) was recorded a few times. Its specificity is unknown. V was pared by 3 bases and J by 4 bases, with 17 bases of the junction left unmatched. Germline loops: CDR1 MGHRA, CDR2 YSYEKL. This CDR3 has 19 amino acids. This specimen comes from a study of T cell repertoires in cytomegalovirus infection. Across the whole study: It was recently identified HLA-C-restricted and well-studied HLA-B-restricted CMV epitopes that the study used. TCR beta signatures that were public indicated CMV infection and matching HLA type.

General study results and limits: Clonotype analysis showed dominance of the ex vivo response by HLA-C-restricted CMV-specific TCR beta clonotypes. There were carriers of CMV plus the relevant HLA, and cumulative public TCR beta family frequency identified them.

TCRdb re-analysed the reads in MiXCR, keeping a single row per CDR3 protein. The data show about a million distinct CDR3 sequences, with roughly a third seen just once and roughly an eighth held by the top ten. The rearrangement joins TRBV4-1 to TRBJ2-5, with TRBD2 matching 10 bases. Material: cultured CD8+ T cells from PBMCs, obtained from culture after CMV antigen stimulation. The sequence derives from a human donor in good health (CMV status not recorded). Some clones in this sample may be carry-over from other donors' samples. The CDR3 here is CASSHPQAGGPVQRETQYF. CDR3 nucleotide sequence: TGCGCCAGCAGCCACCCCCAAGCGGGGGGGCCGGTGCAACGAGAGACCCAGTACTTC.